The present TCR beta chain was sequenced within a study of shared clonotypes between healthy human individuals. Study findings and constraints: The generation probabilities recorded for non-shared clonotypes fell below those of clonotypes shared by all four donors.

This clone was detected a few times. The antigen is unknown. The CDR3 is made up of 13 amino acids. The V and J ends lost 6 bases and 1 base respectively, with 7 bases between them. CDR1 MNHEY and CDR2 SVGAGI come from the germline V gene. Sequencing used immunoSEQ multiplex PCR; TCRdb keeps in-frame clones, though not all of them. Here the sample spans roughly 700,000 clones, roughly 91% being singletons. Sample: memory CD8+ T cells from PBMCs. The subset: CD45RO+ cells pooled with CCR7-negative TemRA cells. This chain joins TRBV6-5 and TRBJ2-1; tentative D call: TRBD2 (5 bases). The receptor was derived from a man between 18 and 35 years old in good health. Some clones in this sample may be carry-over from other donors' samples. For the CDR3, the DNA is TGTGCCAGCAGAAGCGGATCCTACAATGAGCAGTTCTTC. It specifies CASRSGSYNEQFF.